Described below is a single T cell receptor beta chain sequence and its context. Per the authors' pipeline: Estimation of nucleated cell counts relied on the amplification of reference gene primers. Measured with immunoSEQ multiplex PCR; TCRdb has only the in-frame clones, and not every one. That table furnishes V, J and clone size, whereas the DNA furnished D and trimming. Altogether about 94,000 clones are present, 80% being singletons, with the ten largest covering around 19%. The entry originates in a study of blood T cell repertoires in COVID-19. Study in general: COVID-19 samples collected from the United States, Italy and Spain covered acute and convalescent phases. The analysed material was cDNA or gDNA that came from T cells, B-cell-depleted T cells, or PBMCs.

V was shortened by 6 bases and J by 9 bases, with 14 bases between the two germline ends. Germline assignment: CDR1 MNHEY and CDR2 SVGAGI. This CDR3 has 12 residues. This sequence joins TRBV6-5 and TRBJ1-1; D may be TRBD1 (6 bases). The specimen sequenced was peripheral blood. The TCR was taken from a human donor in a cohort sampled during active COVID-19. The CDR3 loop is CASRTTGRKAFF. CDR3 bases: TGTGCCAGCAGGACGACAGGAAGGAAAGCTTTCTTT.